This is a list of T cell receptor beta chains from one sample in a study of shared clonotypes between healthy human individuals. TCRdb's copy holds only in-frame clones and misses some; the assay was immunoSEQ multiplex PCR. The table shows under 600,000 clones, with around 77% occurring only once. The sequenced material came from PBMCs. These receptors were taken from a woman aged 40-49 years in good health. Some clones in this sample may be carry-over from other donors' samples. Both conserved end residues are part of each CDR3. The D gene is left open where the match is weak. Some rows mark clone size as missing; the rest say once, few, many or name a class of expanded clone.

clone size	V gene	J gene	D gene	CDR3 protein	CDR3 DNA
-	TRBV11-3	TRBJ2-7	-	CASSPDSSYEQYF	TGTGCCAGCAGCCCCGACAGCTCCTACGAGCAGTACTTC
-	TRBV4-3	TRBJ2-5	TRBD2	CASSPLAGGYETQYF	TGCGCCAGCAGCCCCCTAGCGGGAGGGTATGAGACCCAGTACTTC
-	TRBV28	TRBJ1-2	-	CASSSPGTNYGYTF	TGTGCCAGCAGTTCACCCGGGACAAATTATGGCTACACCTTC
-	TRBV18	TRBJ2-3	TRBD1	CASSPSPRQGSMADTQYF	TGTGCCAGCTCACCCTCCCCCCGACAGGGAAGCATGGCAGATACGCAGTATTTT
-	TRBV7-3	TRBJ2-2	-	CASSLTLTARGELFF	TGTGCCAGCAGCTTAACTCTCACGGCGAGGGGGGAGCTGTTTTTT
many	TRBV5-1	TRBJ1-4	TRBD1	CASRDGTDEKLFF	TGCGCCAGCAGGGACGGGACAGATGAAAAACTGTTTTTT
-	TRBV30	TRBJ1-4	-	CAREDLTGYEKLFF	TGTGCCCGGGAGGACCTGACGGGGTATGAAAAACTGTTTTTT
-	TRBV5-8	TRBJ1-1	-	CASSLASGYTEAFF	TGTGCCAGCAGCTTGGCCAGTGGTTACACTGAAGCTTTCTTT
-	TRBV15	TRBJ2-5	-	CATSIGVYQETQYF	TGTGCCACCAGCATTGGGGTATACCAAGAGACCCAGTACTTC
-	TRBV6-1	TRBJ1-5	TRBD1	CASSPTGGNQPQHF	TGTGCCAGCAGTCCGACAGGGGGCAATCAGCCCCAGCATTTT
-	TRBV9	TRBJ2-3	-	CASSVGGGADSTDTQYF	TGTGCCAGCAGCGTAGGGGGTGGGGCGGATAGCACAGATACGCAGTATTTT
-	TRBV7-8	TRBJ1-6	-	CASSPGGGESYNSPLHF	TGTGCCAGCAGCCCAGGAGGAGGGGAGTCCTATAATTCACCCCTCCACTTT
few	TRBV30	TRBJ2-4	-	CACSAVSAKNIQYF	TGTGCCTGTTCGGCAGTTTCGGCCAAAAACATTCAGTACTTC
-	TRBV2	TRBJ2-7	-	CASSEATVGSRYEQYF	TGTGCCAGCAGTGAAGCTACCGTTGGCAGCCGCTACGAGCAGTACTTC
once	TRBV11-3	TRBJ2-7	-	CASSSYKGPEAYEQYF	TGTGCCAGCAGCTCTTATAAGGGGCCGGAGGCCTACGAGCAGTACTTC
-	TRBV7-2	TRBJ1-1	-	CASSLNVDTEAFF	TGTGCCAGCAGCTTAAACGTGGACACTGAAGCTTTCTTT
-	TRBV11-2	TRBJ2-2	TRBD2	CASRLLTSGRAVVRELFF	TGTGCCAGCAGGCTACTCACTAGCGGGAGGGCCGTGGTTCGGGAGCTGTTTTTT
-	TRBV7-8	TRBJ2-1	TRBD2	CASSIAGVYNEQFF	TGTGCCAGCAGCATAGCGGGAGTGTACAATGAGCAGTTCTTC
-	TRBV7-3	TRBJ2-3	TRBD2	CASSRTSGRAADTQYF	TGTGCCAGCAGCCGTACTAGCGGGAGGGCCGCAGATACGCAGTATTTT
-	TRBV29-1	TRBJ2-3	-	CSINPQGPDTQYF	TGCAGCATCAACCCCCAGGGCCCAGATACGCAGTATTTT
-	TRBV7-2	TRBJ2-3	TRBD2	CASSYSGIRADTQYF	TGTGCCAGCAGTTATAGCGGGATTCGGGCAGATACGCAGTATTTT
-	TRBV7-2	TRBJ2-7	-	CASSFQGSYEQYF	TGTGCCAGCAGCTTCCAGGGATCCTACGAGCAGTACTTC
-	TRBV7-2	TRBJ1-2	-	CASSLGLAGVGYGYTF	TGTGCCAGCAGCTTAGGGTTGGCAGGCGTAGGGTATGGCTACACCTTC
-	TRBV10-3	TRBJ2-3	TRBD2	CAISDPTSGRDKRTDTQYF	TGTGCCATCAGTGACCCCACTAGCGGGAGGGACAAACGCACAGATACGCAGTATTTT
-	TRBV19	TRBJ2-3	TRBD1	CATSKQGGTDTQYF	TGTGCCACCTCGAAACAGGGGGGCACAGATACGCAGTATTTT
-	TRBV5-1	TRBJ2-5	-	CASSLALAETQYF	TGCGCCAGCAGCTTGGCCTTAGCGGAGACCCAGTACTTC
-	TRBV10-3	TRBJ2-2	-	CATRWGTMNTGELFF	TGTGCCACCCGCTGGGGGACAATGAACACCGGGGAGCTGTTTTTT
-	TRBV9	TRBJ2-1	-	CASSVTPYRNNEQFF	TGTGCCAGCAGCGTAACCCCCTATAGGAACAATGAGCAGTTCTTC
-	TRBV28	TRBJ1-2	-	CASRGQGQGYTF	TGTGCCAGCAGGGGGCAGGGTCAGGGATACACCTTC